The rows below give T cell receptor beta chains drawn from one sample of a study of blood T cell repertoires in COVID-19. Sequenced by immunoSEQ multiplex PCR; TCRdb stores in-frame clones only, minus some. The table records 500,000 to 600,000 clones, roughly 91% of them present only once. Sequencing was carried out using peripheral blood. The receptor set was obtained from a woman aged 50 to 65 with COVID-19, enrolled during active disease. CDR3s include the opening cysteine and the closing phenylalanine or tryptophan. The D gene is left open where the match is weak. Clone size is shown for a subset of rows, as once, few, many or a class of expanded clone.

>.|TRBV10-2|TRBJ2-1|TRBD2
TGCGCCAGCAGGGGTCTGACTAGCGGGGGGACCAATGAGCAGTTCTTC
CASRGLTSGGTNEQFF
>.|TRBV19|TRBJ1-2|.
TGTGCCAGTAGTATCCGGGGTGGCTATGGCTACACCTTC
CASSIRGGYGYTF
>.|TRBV6-5|TRBJ2-7|.
TGTGCCAGCAGTTACTCGGACAGCACCTACGAGCAGTACTTC
CASSYSDSTYEQYF
>.|TRBV19|TRBJ1-1|.
TGTGCCAGTAGTACCTACTCAACCACGGAAGCTTTCTTT
CASSTYSTTEAFF
>once|TRBV6-6|TRBJ2-2|.
TGTGCCAGCAGTTACGATGGCGGAAACACCGGGGAGCTGTTTTTT
CASSYDGGNTGELFF
>.|TRBV19|TRBJ2-4|.
TGTGCCAGTAGTATAGATATCGGGGCCAAAAACATTCAGTACTTC
CASSIDIGAKNIQYF
>.|TRBV19|TRBJ2-1|TRBD2
TGTGCCAGTAGTATGGCTAGCGGCTCCTACAATGAGCAGTTCTTC
CASSMASGSYNEQFF
>.|TRBV27|TRBJ2-1|TRBD2
TGTGCCAGCAGTTTCTCGGGGGGCTCCTACAATGAGCAGTTCTTC
CASSFSGGSYNEQFF
>.|TRBV24-1|TRBJ2-7|TRBD1
TGTGCCACCAGTGATTTGAGGGACAGTGGGGGCGAGCAGTACTTC
CATSDLRDSGGEQYF
>.|TRBV5-4|TRBJ1-4|TRBD1
TGTGCCAGCAGCACGGAAACAGGGGGCGTTGATGAAAAACTGTTTTTT
CASSTETGGVDEKLFF
>.|TRBV7-6|TRBJ2-1|.
TGTGCCACCAGTACCGGGACAAACTTCTACAATGAGCAGTTCTTC
CATSTGTNFYNEQFF